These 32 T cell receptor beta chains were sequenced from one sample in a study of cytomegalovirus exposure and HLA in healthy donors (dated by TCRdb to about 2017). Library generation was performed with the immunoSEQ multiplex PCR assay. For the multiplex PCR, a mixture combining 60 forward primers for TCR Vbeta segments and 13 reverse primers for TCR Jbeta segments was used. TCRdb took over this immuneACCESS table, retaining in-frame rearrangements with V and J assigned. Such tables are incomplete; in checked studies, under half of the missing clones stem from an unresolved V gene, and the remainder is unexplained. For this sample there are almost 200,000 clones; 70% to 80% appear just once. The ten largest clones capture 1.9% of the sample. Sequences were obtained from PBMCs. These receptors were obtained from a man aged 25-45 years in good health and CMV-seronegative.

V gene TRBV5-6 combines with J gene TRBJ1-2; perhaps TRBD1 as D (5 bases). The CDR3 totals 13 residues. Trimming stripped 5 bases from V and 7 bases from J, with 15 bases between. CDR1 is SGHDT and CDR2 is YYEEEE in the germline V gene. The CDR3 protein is CASRTGPGGGYTF. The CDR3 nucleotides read TGTGCCAGCAGAACGGGACCCGGGGGTGGCTACACCTTC.

CDR3 loop: CASNGGAGNTEAFF. The CDR3 DNA is TGTGCCAGCAACGGTGGTGCGGGGAACACTGAAGCTTTCTTT. The J gene is TRBJ1-1, the V gene TRBV2, with D uncertain. The length of the CDR3 is 14 residues. Germline V gene sequence: CDR1 SNHLY, CDR2 FYNNEI. The V and J ends lost 7 bases and 1 base respectively, with 13 bases between them.

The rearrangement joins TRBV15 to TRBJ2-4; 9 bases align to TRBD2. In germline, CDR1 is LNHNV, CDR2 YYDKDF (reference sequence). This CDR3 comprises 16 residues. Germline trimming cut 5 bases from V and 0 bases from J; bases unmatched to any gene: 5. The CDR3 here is CATSAELAGAKNIQYF. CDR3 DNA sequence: TGTGCCACCAGCGCCGAACTAGCGGGAGCCAAAAACATTCAGTACTTC.

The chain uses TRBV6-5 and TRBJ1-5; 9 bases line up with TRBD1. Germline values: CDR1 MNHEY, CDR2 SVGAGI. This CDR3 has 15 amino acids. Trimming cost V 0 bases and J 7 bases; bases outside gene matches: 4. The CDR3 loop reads CASSYSGQGDQPQHF. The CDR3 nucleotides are TGTGCCAGCAGTTACTCGGGACAGGGTGACCAGCCCCAGCATTTT.

CDR3 DNA: TGTGCCACCAGCAGAGAACCACGGGGGGGGTACAAGGGCTACACCTTC. The encoded protein is CATSREPRGGYKGYTF. The rearrangement uses TRBV15 and TRBJ1-2, with D maybe TRBD1 (5 bases). CDR3 length: 16 residues. Per germline, CDR1 LNHNV and CDR2 YYDKDF (reference sequence). Trimming cost V 0 bases and J 8 bases, with 19 bases left between them.

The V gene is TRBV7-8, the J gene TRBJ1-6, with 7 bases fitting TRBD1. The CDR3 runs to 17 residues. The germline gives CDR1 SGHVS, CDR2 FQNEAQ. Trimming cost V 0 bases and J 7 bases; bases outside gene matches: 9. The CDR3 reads CASSLAPPRTGNSPLHF. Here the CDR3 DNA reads TGTGCCAGCAGCTTAGCTCCTCCCCGGACAGGCAATTCACCCCTCCACTTT.

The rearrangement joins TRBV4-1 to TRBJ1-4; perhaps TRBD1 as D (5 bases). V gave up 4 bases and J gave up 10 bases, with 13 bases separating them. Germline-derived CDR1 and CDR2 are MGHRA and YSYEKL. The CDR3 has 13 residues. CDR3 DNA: TGCGCCAGCAGCCCCCTAATTAGGGGAAAACTGTTTTTT. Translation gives CASSPLIRGKLFF.

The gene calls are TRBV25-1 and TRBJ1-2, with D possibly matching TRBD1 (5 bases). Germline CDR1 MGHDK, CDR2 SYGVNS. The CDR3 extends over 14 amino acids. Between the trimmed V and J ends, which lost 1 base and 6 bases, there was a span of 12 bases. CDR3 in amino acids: CASSELGLQDGYTF. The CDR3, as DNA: TGTGCCAGCAGTGAATTGGGACTCCAGGATGGCTACACCTTC.

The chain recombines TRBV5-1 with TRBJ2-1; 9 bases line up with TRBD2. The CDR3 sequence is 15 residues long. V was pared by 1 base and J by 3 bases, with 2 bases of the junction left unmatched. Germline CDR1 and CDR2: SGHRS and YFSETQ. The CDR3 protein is CASSLLAGDYNEQFF. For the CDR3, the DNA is TGCGCCAGCAGCTTGTTAGCGGGAGACTACAATGAGCAGTTCTTC. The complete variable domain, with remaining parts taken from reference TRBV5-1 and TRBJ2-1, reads KAGVTQTPRYLIKTRGQQVTLSCSPISGHRSVSWYQQTPGQGLQFLFEYFSETQRNKGNFPGRFSGRQFSNSRSEMNVSTLELGDSALYLCASSLLAGDYNEQFFGPGTRLTVL.

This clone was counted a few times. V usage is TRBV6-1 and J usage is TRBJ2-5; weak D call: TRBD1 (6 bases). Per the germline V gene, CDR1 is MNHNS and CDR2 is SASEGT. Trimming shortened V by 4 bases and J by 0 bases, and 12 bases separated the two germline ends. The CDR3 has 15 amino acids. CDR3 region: CASSAQGAYQETQYF. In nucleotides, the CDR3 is TGTGCCAGCAGTGCACAGGGAGCGTACCAAGAGACCCAGTACTTC.

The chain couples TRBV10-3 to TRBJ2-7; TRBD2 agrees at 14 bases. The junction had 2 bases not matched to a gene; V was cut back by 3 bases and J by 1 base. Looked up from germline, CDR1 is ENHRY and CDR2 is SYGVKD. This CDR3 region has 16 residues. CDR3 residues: CAISDGTSGSSYEQYF. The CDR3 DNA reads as TGTGCCATCAGTGACGGGACTAGCGGGAGTTCCTACGAGCAGTACTTC.

The CDR3 spells CSVELYHTRDTEAFF. CDR3 DNA: TGCAGCGTTGAACTGTATCACACCCGGGACACTGAAGCTTTCTTT. This chain uses TRBV29-1 with TRBJ1-1; D gene uncertain. From germline, CDR1 is SQVTM and CDR2 ANQGSEA. Deletions cut 2 bases from V and 3 bases from J, with 16 bases between. The CDR3 is made up of 15 amino acids.

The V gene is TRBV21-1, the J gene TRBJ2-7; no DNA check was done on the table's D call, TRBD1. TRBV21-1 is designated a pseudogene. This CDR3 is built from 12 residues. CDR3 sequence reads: CASSTGSYEQYF. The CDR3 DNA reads TGTGCCAGCAGTACAGGGTCCTACGAGCAGTACTTC.

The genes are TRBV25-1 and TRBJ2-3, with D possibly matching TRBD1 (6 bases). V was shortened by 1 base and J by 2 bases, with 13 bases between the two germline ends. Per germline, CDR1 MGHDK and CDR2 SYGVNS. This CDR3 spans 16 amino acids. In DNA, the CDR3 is TGTGCCAGCAGTGAATCGACAGGAAGAGCCACAGATACGCAGTATTTT. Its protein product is CASSESTGRATDTQYF. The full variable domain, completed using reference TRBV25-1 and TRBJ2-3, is EADIYQTPRYLVIGTGKKITLECSQTMGHDKMYWYQQDPGMELHLIHYSYGVNSTEKGDLSSESTVSRIRTEHFPLTLESARPSHTSQYLCASSESTGRATDTQYFGPGTRLTVL.

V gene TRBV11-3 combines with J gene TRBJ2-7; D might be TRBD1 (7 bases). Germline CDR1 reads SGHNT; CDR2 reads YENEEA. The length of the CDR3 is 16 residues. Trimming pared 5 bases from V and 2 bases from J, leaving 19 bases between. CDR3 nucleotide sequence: TGTGCCAGCAGCGTAGGGGGGCCCACAGGGGCCTACGAGCAGTACTTC. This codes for CASSVGGPTGAYEQYF. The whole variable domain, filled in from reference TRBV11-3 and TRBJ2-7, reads EAGVVQSPRYKIIEKKQPVAFWCNPISGHNTLYWYLQNLGQGPELLIRYENEEAVDDSQLPKDRFSAERLKGVDSTLKIQPAELGDSAVYLCASSVGGPTGAYEQYFGPGTRLTVT.

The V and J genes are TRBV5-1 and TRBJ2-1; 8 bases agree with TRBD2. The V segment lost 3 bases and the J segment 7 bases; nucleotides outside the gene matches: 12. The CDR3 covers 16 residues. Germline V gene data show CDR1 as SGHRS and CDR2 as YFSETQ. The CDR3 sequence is CASSSTSGTSRNEQFF. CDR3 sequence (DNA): TGCGCCAGCAGCTCAACATCCGGGACTAGTAGGAATGAGCAGTTCTTC.

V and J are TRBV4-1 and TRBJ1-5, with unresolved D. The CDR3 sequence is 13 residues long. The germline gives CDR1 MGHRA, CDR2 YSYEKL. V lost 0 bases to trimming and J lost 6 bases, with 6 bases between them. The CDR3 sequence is CASSQDARQPQHF. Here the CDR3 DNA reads TGCGCCAGCAGCCAAGATGCGCGTCAGCCCCAGCATTTT.

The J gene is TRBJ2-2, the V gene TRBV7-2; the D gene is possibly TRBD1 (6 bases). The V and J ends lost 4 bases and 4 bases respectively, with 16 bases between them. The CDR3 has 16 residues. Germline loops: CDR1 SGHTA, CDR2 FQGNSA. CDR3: CASSSRGRQITGELFF. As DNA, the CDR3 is TGTGCCAGCAGCTCGAGGGGGAGACAGATCACCGGGGAGCTGTTTTTT.

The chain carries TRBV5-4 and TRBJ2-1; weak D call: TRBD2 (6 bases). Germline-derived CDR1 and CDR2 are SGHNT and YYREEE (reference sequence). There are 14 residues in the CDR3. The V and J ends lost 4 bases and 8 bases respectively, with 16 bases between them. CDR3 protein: CASSQVERVDEQFF. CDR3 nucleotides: TGTGCCAGCAGCCAGGTAGAGCGGGTCGATGAGCAGTTCTTC.

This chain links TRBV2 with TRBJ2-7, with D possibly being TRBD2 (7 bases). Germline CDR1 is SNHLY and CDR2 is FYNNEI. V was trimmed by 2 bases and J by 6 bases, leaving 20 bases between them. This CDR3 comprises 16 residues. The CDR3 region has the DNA TGTGCCAGCAGTGAACGGGGGGACACCCTTGTTAGCGAGCAGTACTTC. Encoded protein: CASSERGDTLVSEQYF.

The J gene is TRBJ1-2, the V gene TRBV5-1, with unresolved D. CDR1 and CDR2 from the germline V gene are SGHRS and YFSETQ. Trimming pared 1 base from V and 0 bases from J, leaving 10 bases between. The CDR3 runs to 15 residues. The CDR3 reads CASSLTREANYGYTF. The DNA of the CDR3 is TGCGCCAGCAGCTTGACGAGGGAAGCTAACTATGGCTACACCTTC.

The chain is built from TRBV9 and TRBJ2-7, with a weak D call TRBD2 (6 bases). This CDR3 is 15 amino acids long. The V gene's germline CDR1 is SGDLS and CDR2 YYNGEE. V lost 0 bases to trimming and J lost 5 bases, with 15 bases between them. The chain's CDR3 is CASSVVGQGGDEQYF. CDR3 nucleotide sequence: TGTGCCAGCAGCGTAGTAGGGCAGGGCGGGGACGAGCAGTACTTC. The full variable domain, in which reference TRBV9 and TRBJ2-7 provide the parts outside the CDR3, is DSGVTQTPKHLITATGQRVTLRCSPRSGDLSVYWYQQSLDQGLQFLIQYYNGEERAKGNILERFSAQQFPDLHSELNLSSLELGDSALYFCASSVVGQGGDEQYFGPGTRLTVT.

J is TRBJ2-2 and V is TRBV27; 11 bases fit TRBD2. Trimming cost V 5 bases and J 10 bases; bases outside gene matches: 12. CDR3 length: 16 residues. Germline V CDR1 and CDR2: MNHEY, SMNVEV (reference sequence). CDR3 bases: TGTGCCAGCAGTCCCATGACTAGCGGGGATTTGGAGGAGCTGTTTTTT. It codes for CASSPMTSGDLEELFF.

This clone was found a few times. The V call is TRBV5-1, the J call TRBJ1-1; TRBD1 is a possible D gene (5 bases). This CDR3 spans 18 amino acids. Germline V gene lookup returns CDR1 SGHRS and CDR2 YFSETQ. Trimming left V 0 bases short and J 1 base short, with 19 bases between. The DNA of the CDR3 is TGCGCCAGCAGCTTGGTAAGGGGCTTCGACGTCGGGAACACTGAAGCTTTCTTT. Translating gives CASSLVRGFDVGNTEAFF.

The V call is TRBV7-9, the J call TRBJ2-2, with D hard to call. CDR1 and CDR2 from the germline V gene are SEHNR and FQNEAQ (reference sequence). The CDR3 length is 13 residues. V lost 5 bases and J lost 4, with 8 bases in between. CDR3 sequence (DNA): TGTGCCAGCAGCGTTATTAGCACCGGGGAGCTGTTTTTT. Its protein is CASSVISTGELFF.

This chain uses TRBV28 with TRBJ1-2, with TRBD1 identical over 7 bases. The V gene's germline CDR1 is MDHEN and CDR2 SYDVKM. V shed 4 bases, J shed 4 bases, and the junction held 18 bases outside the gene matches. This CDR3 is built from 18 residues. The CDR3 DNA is TGTGCCAGCAGTTCGAAAGGTGGACAGGCCTTCCGTTTCTATGGCTACACCTTC. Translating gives CASSSKGGQAFRFYGYTF.

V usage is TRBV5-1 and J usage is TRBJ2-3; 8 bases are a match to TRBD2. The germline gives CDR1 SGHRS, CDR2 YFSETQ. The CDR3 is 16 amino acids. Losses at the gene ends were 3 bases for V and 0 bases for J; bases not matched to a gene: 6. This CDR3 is CASSSGLGTSTDTQYF. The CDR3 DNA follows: TGCGCCAGCAGCTCGGGACTAGGAACTAGCACAGATACGCAGTATTTT.

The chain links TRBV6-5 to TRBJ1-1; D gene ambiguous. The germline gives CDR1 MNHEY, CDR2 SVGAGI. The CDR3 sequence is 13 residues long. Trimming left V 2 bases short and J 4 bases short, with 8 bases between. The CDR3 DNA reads TGTGCCAGCAGTTACGGGGAGTCCACTGAAGCTTTCTTT. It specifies CASSYGESTEAFF.

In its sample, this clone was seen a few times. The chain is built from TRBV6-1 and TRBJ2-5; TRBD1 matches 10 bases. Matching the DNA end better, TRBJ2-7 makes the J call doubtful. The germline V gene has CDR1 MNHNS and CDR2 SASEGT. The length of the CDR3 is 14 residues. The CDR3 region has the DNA TGTGCCAGCAGAGACAGGGGGCTGCGTTACGAGCAGTACTTC. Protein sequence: CASRDRGLRYEQYF.

In nucleotides, the CDR3 is TGCGCCACCCCGGGACTAGCGGACTACAATGAGCAGTTCTTC. Amino acid sequence: CATPGLADYNEQFF. This chain links TRBV23-1 with TRBJ2-1, with 11 bases identical to TRBD2. TRBV23-1 is noted as an ORF with a role that remains uncertain. J was trimmed by 3 bases and V by 10 bases; bases with no gene match: 5. The CDR3 sequence is 14 residues long.

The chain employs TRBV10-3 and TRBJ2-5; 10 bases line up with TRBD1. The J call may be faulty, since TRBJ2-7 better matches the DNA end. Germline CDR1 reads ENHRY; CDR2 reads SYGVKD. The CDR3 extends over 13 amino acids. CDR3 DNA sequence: TGTGCCATCTTGGGACAGGGGAACTACGAGCAGTACTTC. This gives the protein CAILGQGNYEQYF.

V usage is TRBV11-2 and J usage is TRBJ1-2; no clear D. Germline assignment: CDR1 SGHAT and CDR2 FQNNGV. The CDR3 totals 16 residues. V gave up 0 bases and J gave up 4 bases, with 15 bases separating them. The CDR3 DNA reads TGTGCCAGCAGCTTAGATCTGGTCAGGAAAACCTATGGCTACACCTTC. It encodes CASSLDLVRKTYGYTF.